This T cell receptor (beta chain) originates from a study of type 1 regulatory T cells (dated by TCRdb to the early 2020s). Regarding the research as a whole: An in vitro protocol by which a Tr1-enriched, alloantigen-specific CD4 T cell product named T-allo10 was generated was characterized in the study. T-allo10 was being tested clinically in patients with hematological malignancies who were undergoing allogeneic hematopoietic stem cell transplantation.

Turning to this clonotype: Its antigen remains undetermined. The sample holds no much larger clone one base away, and base qualities are not on file.

TCRdb records Illumina MiSeq as the sequencer. In TCRdb, the public reads were trimmed at Q25 with fastp and aligned with MiXCR, with productive beta chains retained. Here each entry gathers all rows of one CDR3 protein and keeps the most common genes and DNA. The sample yields 68,000 or so distinct CDR3 sequences; almost 50% were counted once. Together, the top ten hold about 2% of the sample. The study at large found these results: Compared with non-Tr1 cells, Tr1 cells had a TCR repertoire that was more restricted, a finding the study read as clonal expansion induced by alloantigen.

As encoded in the germline V gene, CDR1 is SGHAT while CDR2 is FQNNGV. The CDR3 sequence holds 18 residues, the cysteine and phenylalanine included. Just CDR3 DNA is preserved here, 54 bases in frame from base 1. V is trimmed back by 2 bases and J by 7 bases, and the junction contains 17 bases that no gene match accounts for. Sequencing was carried out using cultured non-Tr1 T cells, either the whole culture or a sorted T cell fraction (not recorded which). Taken with the paper, the label for cell subset or site translates to: non-Tr1 population from the T-allo10 product. Rearrangement joined TRBV11-2 to TRBJ2-1, with 7 central nucleotides matching TRBD1. This clonotype was obtained from a human donor in good health. The CDR3: CASSLTRSPQGPRNEQFF. At the DNA level, the sequence is TGTGCCAGCAGCTTAACCCGATCACCACAGGGGCCCCGGAATGAGCAGTTCTTC.